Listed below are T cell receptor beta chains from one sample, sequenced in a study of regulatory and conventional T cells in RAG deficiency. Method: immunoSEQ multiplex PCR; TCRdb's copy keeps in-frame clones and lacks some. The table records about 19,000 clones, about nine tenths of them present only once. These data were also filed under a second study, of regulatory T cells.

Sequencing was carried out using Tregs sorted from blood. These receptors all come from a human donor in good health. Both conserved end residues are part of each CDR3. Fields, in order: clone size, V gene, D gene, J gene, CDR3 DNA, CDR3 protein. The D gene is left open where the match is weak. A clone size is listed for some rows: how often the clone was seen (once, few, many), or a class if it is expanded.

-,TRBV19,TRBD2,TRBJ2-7,TGTGCCAGTAGGTCCTCTAGCGGGCAAAGTACCTACGAGCAGTACTTC,CASRSSSGQSTYEQYF
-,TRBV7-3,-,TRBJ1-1,TGTGCCAGCAGCTCTGGATCAAGGAACACTGAAGCTTTCTTT,CASSSGSRNTEAFF
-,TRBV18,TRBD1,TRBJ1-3,TGTGCCAGCTCACCGGGACAGGGAAACTCTGGAAACACCATATATTTT,CASSPGQGNSGNTIYF
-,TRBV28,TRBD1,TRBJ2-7,TGTGCCAGCAGTTACGCCCGGGACAGGGGAGTTGAGCAGTACTTC,CASSYARDRGVEQYF
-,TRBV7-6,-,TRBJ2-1,TGTGCCAGCAGCTTGGACCCTAGCGAGCATGAGCAGTTCTTC,CASSLDPSEHEQFF
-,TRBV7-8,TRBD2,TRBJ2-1,TGTGCCAGCAGCCGACTAGCTTCAGGCTCCTACAATGAGCAGTTCTTC,CASSRLASGSYNEQFF
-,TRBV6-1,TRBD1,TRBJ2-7,TGTGCCAGCTCATCTAGAGGGGGCTTGGACGAGCAGTACTTC,CASSSRGGLDEQYF
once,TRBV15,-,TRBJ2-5,TGTGCCACCAGCAGAGAAGACAGGCGAAGCTTAGGGACCCAGTACTTC,CATSREDRRSLGTQYF
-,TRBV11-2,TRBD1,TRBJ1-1,TGTGCCAGCAGCCAGGTCCCGGGACAGGGGGCGGGGCGCACTGAAGCTTTCTTT,CASSQVPGQGAGRTEAFF
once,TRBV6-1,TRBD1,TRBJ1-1,TGTGCCAGCACCCCCCCCGGGACAGGGCGCACTGAAGCTTTCTTT,CASTPPGTGRTEAFF
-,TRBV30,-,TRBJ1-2,TGTGCCTGGATAAGGGCCCCAAAAGCGGACTATGGCTACACCTTC,CAWIRAPKADYGYTF
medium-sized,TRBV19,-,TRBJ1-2,TGTGCCAGTAGTATACTCGGCACCGGGAAGTATGGCTACACCTTC,CASSILGTGKYGYTF
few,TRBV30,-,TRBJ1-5,TGTGCCTGGAGTGGACAGAATAATCAGCCCCAGCATTTT,CAWSGQNNQPQHF
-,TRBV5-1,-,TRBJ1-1,TGCGCCAGCAGCATTGTCGTGAACACTGAAGCTTTCTTT,CASSIVVNTEAFF
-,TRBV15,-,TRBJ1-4,TGTGCCACCAGCAGAGATCTCGGAGGTAATGAAAAACTGTTTTTT,CATSRDLGGNEKLFF
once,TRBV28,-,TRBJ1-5,TGTGCCACCTCCGAGAGGAGGGATCAGCCCCAGCATTTT,CATSERRDQPQHF
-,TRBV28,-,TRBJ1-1,TGTGCCAGCAGTTTGACCAGCTTCAACACTGAAGCTTTCTTT,CASSLTSFNTEAFF
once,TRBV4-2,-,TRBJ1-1,TGTGCCAGCAGCCAAGAGGCAGGGTTAGGGACTGAAGCTTTCTTT,CASSQEAGLGTEAFF
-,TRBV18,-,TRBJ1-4,TGTGCCAGCTCTCCACTTGGCGGGGCTAATGAAAAACTGTTTTTT,CASSPLGGANEKLFF
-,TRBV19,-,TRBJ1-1,TGTGCCAGTAGTATTCGCCGAGAGAACGCTGAAGCTTTCTTT,CASSIRRENAEAFF
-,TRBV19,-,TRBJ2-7,TGTGCCAGTAGTCTCGTGCGCGGAGGAATCCTTAACGAGCAGTACTTC,CASSLVRGGILNEQYF
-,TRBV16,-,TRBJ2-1,TGTGCCAGCAGCCTCTGGGGCGAGCAGTTCTTC,CASSLWGEQFF
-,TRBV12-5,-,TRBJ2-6,TGTGCTAGTGGTTTGGTACAGGAAAAGGGGGGTAGCTCTGGGGCCAACGTCCTGACTTTC,CASGLVQEKGGSSGANVLTF
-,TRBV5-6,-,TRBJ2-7,TGTGCCAGCAGCTTGGCCACGGTCTCCGAGCAGTACTTC,CASSLATVSEQYF
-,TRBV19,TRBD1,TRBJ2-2,TGTGCCAGTCTCCCCGGGACAGGGATGGGAATCGCCGGGGAGCTGTTTTTT,CASLPGTGMGIAGELFF
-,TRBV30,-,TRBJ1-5,TGTGCCTGGAGTGTCGGACATAACAATCAGCCCCAGCATTTT,CAWSVGHNNQPQHF
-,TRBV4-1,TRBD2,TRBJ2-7,TGCGCCAGCAGCCAACCCAGGACTAGCGGGAGGTGGGTGCAGTACTTC,CASSQPRTSGRWVQYF
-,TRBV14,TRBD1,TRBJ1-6,TGTGCCAGCAGCCAAGTTCTGACAGGGGGCATTAATTCACCCCTCCACTTT,CASSQVLTGGINSPLHF
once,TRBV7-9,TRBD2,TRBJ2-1,TGTGCCAGCAGTCGAGTGCCTAGCGGGAGGTACAATGAGCAGTTCTTC,CASSRVPSGRYNEQFF
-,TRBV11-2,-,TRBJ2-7,TGTGCCAGCGGACGGGGCACTCACCTATACGAGCAGTACTTC,CASGRGTHLYEQYF
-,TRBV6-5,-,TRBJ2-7,TGTGCCAGCAGTTACTCGGCGATTTCCACATTCTACGAGCAGTACTTC,CASSYSAISTFYEQYF
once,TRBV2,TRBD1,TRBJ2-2,TGTGCCAGCAGGAGGGACAGGGGTACCACCGGGGAGCTGTTTTTT,CASRRDRGTTGELFF
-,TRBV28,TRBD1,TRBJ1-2,TGTGCCAGCATCACAGACAGGGACTATGGCTACACCTTC,CASITDRDYGYTF
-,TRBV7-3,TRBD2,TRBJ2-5,TGTGCCAGCAGCTTAGGACTAGCGGGGGCCCAAGAGACCCAGTACTTC,CASSLGLAGAQETQYF
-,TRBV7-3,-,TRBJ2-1,TGTGCCAGCAGCTTATCTATGGCCTACAATGAGCAGTTCTTC,CASSLSMAYNEQFF
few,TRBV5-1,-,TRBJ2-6,TGCGCCAGCAGCTTGGACCAGGGGACTGGGGCCAACGTCCTGACTTTC,CASSLDQGTGANVLTF
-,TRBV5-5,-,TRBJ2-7,TGTGCCAGCAGCCCTCAACCGACAGTTAGGCACGAGCAGTACTTC,CASSPQPTVRHEQYF
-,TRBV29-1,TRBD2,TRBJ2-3,TGCAGCGTTGACCCAGCGGGAGGGACGCAGTATTTT,CSVDPAGGTQYF
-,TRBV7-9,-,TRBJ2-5,TGTGCCAGCAGCTTAAAAGAGACCCAGTACTTC,CASSLKETQYF
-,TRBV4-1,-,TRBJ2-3,TGCGCCAGCAGCCAAGATTGGTTGCAAGGACCCTCAAAGGGAAGAGATACGCAGTATTTT,CASSQDWLQGPSKGRDTQYF
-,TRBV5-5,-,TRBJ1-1,TGTGCCAGCAGCTTGGGGGTAGTCCGGAACACTGAAGCTTTCTTT,CASSLGVVRNTEAFF
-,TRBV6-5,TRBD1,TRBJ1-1,TGTGCCAGCAAATCTTGGGGACAGGGGAACACTGAAGCTTTCTTT,CASKSWGQGNTEAFF
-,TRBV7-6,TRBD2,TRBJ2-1,TGTGCCAGCAGCTTAGGCGGGGGTCACTCCTACAATGAGCAGTTCTTC,CASSLGGGHSYNEQFF
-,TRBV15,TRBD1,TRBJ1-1,TGTGCCACCAGCAGGGGCAGGGGGCCCATAAACACTGAAGCTTTCTTT,CATSRGRGPINTEAFF
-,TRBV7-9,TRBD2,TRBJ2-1,TGTGCCAGCAGCTTAGGGGTGCTAGCGGATGAGCAGTTCTTC,CASSLGVLADEQFF
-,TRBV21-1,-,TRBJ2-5,TGTGCCAGCAGCAAACCACGAGGGACAGGGAATAGCTCCCAGTACTTC,CASSKPRGTGNSSQYF
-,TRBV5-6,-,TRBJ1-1,TGTGCCAGCAGCTTGAGGAGGGACTGGGACACTGAAGCTTTCTTT,CASSLRRDWDTEAFF
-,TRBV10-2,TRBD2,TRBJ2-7,TGCGCCAGCCCCAGGCCCCGTAGCGGGAGAAGATACGAGCAGTACTTC,CASPRPRSGRRYEQYF
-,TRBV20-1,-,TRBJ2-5,TGCAGTGCTAGCAACCAAGAGACCCAGTACTTC,CSASNQETQYF
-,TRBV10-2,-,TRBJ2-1,TGCGCCAGCAGTGTTGGCAACTTCGAGCAGTTCTTC,CASSVGNFEQFF
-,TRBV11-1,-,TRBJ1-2,TGTGCCAGCAGCCGGGGGACCCACCAGGCCTATGGCTACACCTTC,CASSRGTHQAYGYTF
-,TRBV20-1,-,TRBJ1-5,TGCAGTGCTCAGGGGAATCAGCCCCAGCATTTT,CSAQGNQPQHF
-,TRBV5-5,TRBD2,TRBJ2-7,TGTGCCAGCAGCTTGCTAGCGACTAGCGGGAGCATCGAGCAGTACTTC,CASSLLATSGSIEQYF
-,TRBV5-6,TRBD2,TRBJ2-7,TGTGCCAGCAGCGGGAGCGGGGGTCTCCAGTACTTC,CASSGSGGLQYF